Listed here are 19 T cell receptor beta chains from one sample, sequenced in a study of low-dose radiotherapy and immunotherapy resistance in tumors. Documented time point: after trial treatment. Treatment: LDRT plus nivolumab, ipilimumab, low-dose cyclophosphamide and aspirin (RACIN trial). Both TCRalpha and TCRbeta chains were reverse transcribed with V-gene-specific primers. TCR amplification ran roughly 20 PCR cycles using constant-region and V-primer adapter primers. MiXCR, run by TCRdb on the reads, gives a single entry per CDR3 protein. The data contain just over 90,000 distinct CDR3 sequences, around 20% of them singletons. The sample was PBMCs, taken after low-dose radiotherapy plus immunotherapy. These TCRs come from a female donor with ovarian cancer.

This clonotype was observed at least ten times. The chain recombines TRBV7-2 with TRBJ2-2; D gene uncertain. V shed 1 base and J shed 4 bases, with 7 bases lying between them. This CDR3 has 14 residues. Germline-derived CDR1 and CDR2 are SGHTA and FQGNSA. This chain's CDR3 is CASSLEGFTGELFF. The CDR3 DNA sequence: TGTGCCAGCAGCTTAGAAGGGTTCACCGGGGAGCTGTTTTTT.

With respect to this clonotype: This likely traces to a read error, being one base from a far larger clone. This rearrangement joins TRBV5-1 to TRBJ2-1, with TRBD2 as a possible D gene (6 bases). The CDR3 length is 14 residues. Germline CDR1 is SGHRS and CDR2 is YFSETQ. In nucleotides, the CDR3 is TGTGCCACCAGCGCGGCGGGGAGGATGGGTGGGCAGTTCTTC. Protein sequence: CATSAAGRMGGQFF.

This clonotype occurred many times. The chain joins TRBV4-3 to TRBJ2-2; D ambiguous. Germline V gene lookup returns CDR1 LGHNA and CDR2 YSLEER. Trimming took 1 base from V and 4 from J, leaving 7 bases between them. The CDR3 contains 14 residues. The CDR3 is CASSQAIATGELFF. CDR3 nucleotide sequence: TGCGCCAGCAGCCAAGCGATCGCCACCGGGGAGCTGTTTTTT.

At least ten counts were recorded for this clonotype. The chain links TRBV7-9 to TRBJ1-4; 9 bases agree with TRBD1. The V and J ends lost 6 bases and 8 bases, in that order; junction bases with no gene match: 10. From germline, CDR1 is SEHNR and CDR2 FQNEAQ (reference sequence). The CDR3 has 15 residues. As DNA, the CDR3 is TGTGCCAGCAGGGAGAACAGGGGGCGCGGGGAAAAACTGTTTTTT. This sequence encodes CASRENRGRGEKLFF.

In this sample, this clonotype turned up once. This chain links TRBV6-5 with TRBJ2-7; TRBD2 matches 7 bases. The CDR3 has 15 residues. Germline CDR1 reads MNHEY; CDR2 reads SVGAGI. V lost 0 bases, J lost 4 bases, and 6 bases stayed unmatched. CDR3 bases: TGTGCCAGCAGTTACTCGATTGGCGGGAGTTACGAGCAGTACTTC. Amino acid sequence: CASSYSIGGSYEQYF.

This clonotype was counted at least ten times. The gene calls are TRBV20-1 and TRBJ2-3, with 14 nucleotides matching TRBD2. The J segment lost 3 bases and the V segment lost 1 base, leaving 6 bases of the junction unmatched. This CDR3 is built from 17 residues. Germline values: CDR1 DFQATT, CDR2 SNEGSKA (reference sequence). The DNA for the CDR3 is TGCAGTGCTAGAGGTCCCGGGACTAGCGGGAGTACAGATACGCAGTATTTT. It encodes CSARGPGTSGSTDTQYF.

The sample holds many counts of this clonotype. The junction differs from germline at one of its ends, possibly a read error. The V call is TRBV5-1, the J call TRBJ1-2, with 9 bases matching TRBD1. Germline assignment: CDR1 SGHRS and CDR2 YFSETQ. The CDR3 length is 14 residues. Written as DNA, the CDR3 is TGTGCCAGCAGCTGGGGACAGGGAAATTATGGCTACACCTTC. Residues: CASSWGQGNYGYTF.

J is TRBJ2-6 and V is TRBV6-2 or TRBV6-3, with D unclear. Germline CDR1 MNHEY, CDR2 SVGEGT. This CDR3 spans 17 amino acids. Trimming took 2 bases from V and 2 from J, leaving 13 bases between them. The CDR3 is CASSYPSFRTGANVLTF. CDR3 nucleotides: TGTGCCAGCAGTTACCCCTCGTTCCGAACTGGGGCCAACGTCCTGACTTTC.

This clonotype was found many times. The rearrangement uses TRBV10-3 and TRBJ1-3, with D unresolved. The germline V gene encodes CDR1 ENHRY and CDR2 SYGVKD. The CDR3 has 14 residues. The V gene lost 4 bases and the J gene lost 2 bases, with 9 bases spanning the gap. For the CDR3, the DNA is TGTGCCATCAGTGGGGCGTCCGCTGGAAACACCATATATTTT. Its translation is CAISGASAGNTIYF.

This clonotype has a count of ten or more. J is TRBJ1-2 and V is TRBV3-1; D not certain. V shed 1 base and J shed 4 bases, with 13 bases lying between them. The CDR3 extends over 15 amino acids. CDR1 is LGHDT and CDR2 is YNNKEL in the germline V gene (reference sequence). CDR3 sequence reads: CASSQVGRVSYGYTF. The CDR3 bases are TGTGCCAGCAGCCAAGTCGGGAGGGTATCCTATGGCTACACCTTC.

This clonotype was detected ten times or more. The CDR3 sequence: CASSLAISNEQFF. CDR3 bases: TGCGCCAGCAGCTTGGCCATTAGCAATGAGCAGTTCTTC. The V gene is TRBV5-1, the J gene TRBJ2-1; no clear D. V was shortened by 0 bases and J by 6 bases, with 7 bases between the two germline ends. Germline V gene data show CDR1 as SGHRS and CDR2 as YFSETQ. The CDR3 loop spans 13 amino acids.

This clonotype was detected many times. The V and J genes are TRBV29-1 and TRBJ2-6, with D unresolved. Germline assignment: CDR1 SQVTM and CDR2 ANQGSEA. CDR3 length: 11 amino acids. Trimming took 6 bases from V and 4 from J, leaving 4 bases between them. CDR3 region: CSVGGANVLTF. The CDR3, as DNA: TGCAGCGTGGGGGGGGCCAACGTCCTGACTTTC.

This clonotype was seen only a few times. The chain carries TRBV9 and TRBJ2-7; D unresolved. The CDR3 runs 12 residues. The germline CDR1 and CDR2 sequences are SGDLS and YYNGEE. The ends were cut back, 4 bases at V and 0 bases at J, with 5 bases in the middle. In DNA form, the CDR3 reads TGTGCCAGCAGCACCCCCTCCTACGAGCAGTACTTC. Translated, it gives CASSTPSYEQYF.

This clonotype was picked up many times. The chain couples TRBV3-1 to TRBJ2-2; 8 bases agree with TRBD1. This CDR3 spans 16 amino acids. The germline V gene has CDR1 LGHDT and CDR2 YNNKEL (reference sequence). V lost 3 bases and J lost 6; bases outside the gene matches: 9. CDR3 sequence reads: CASSHIQGAGAGELFF. DNA for the CDR3: TGTGCCAGCAGCCATATTCAGGGGGCAGGTGCCGGGGAGCTGTTTTTT. Looking up the rest from reference TRBV3-1 and TRBJ2-2 gives the full variable domain: DTAVSQTPKYLVTQMGNDKSIKCEQNLGHDTMYWYKQDSKKFLKIMFSYNNKELIINETVPNRFSPKSPDKAHLNLHINSLELGDSAVYFCASSHIQGAGAGELFFGEGSRLTVL.

This clonotype has ten or more counts. The chain employs TRBV2 and TRBJ2-5; D remains unclear. V shed 0 bases and J shed 5 bases, with 13 bases lying between them. This CDR3 is 15 amino acids long. Germline V CDR1 and CDR2: SNHLY, FYNNEI. In DNA, the CDR3 is TGTGCCAGCAGTGAAGCCCGTACCAGTCAGGAGACCCAGTACTTC. This gives the protein CASSEARTSQETQYF. Together with reference TRBV2 and TRBJ2-5, the CDR3 gives the full variable domain: EPEVTQTPSHQVTQMGQEVILRCVPISNHLYFYWYRQILGQKVEFLVSFYNNEISEKSEIFDDQFSVERPDGSNFTLKIRSTKLEDSAMYFCASSEARTSQETQYFGPGTRLLVL.

This clonotype was seen at least ten times. The rearrangement uses TRBV7-6 and TRBJ2-7, with TRBD2 identical over 8 bases. With 5 bases clipped from V and 2 bases from J, the junction kept 8 bases outside the gene matches. This CDR3 is 15 amino acids long. Germline V lookup: CDR1 SGHVS, CDR2 FNYEAQ. The CDR3 sequence is CASSPAGDSPYEQYF. DNA of the CDR3: TGTGCCAGCAGCCCAGCGGGGGACTCCCCCTACGAGCAGTACTTC.

Ten or more counts support this clonotype. At one end the junction does not follow the germline gene, possibly because of a read error. This sequence joins TRBV7-7 and TRBJ2-5, with 13 bases fitting TRBD2. Looked up from germline, CDR1 is SSHAT and CDR2 is FNYEAQ (reference sequence). CDR3 length: 15 residues. This chain's CDR3 is CASRRGTSGAGAQYF. As DNA, the CDR3 is TGTGCTAGCAGGCGGGGGACTAGCGGGGCCGGGGCCCAGTACTTC. The full variable domain, rest sourced from reference TRBV7-7 and TRBJ2-5, is GAGVSQSPRYKVTKRGQDVTLRCDPISSHATLYWYQQALGQGPEFLTYFNYEAQPDKSGLPSDRFSAERPEGSISTLTIQRTEQRDSAMYRCASRRGTSGAGAQYFGPGTRLLVL.

Remarks on this clonotype: A far bigger clonotype differs at one base, so this is likely a read error. The chain has TRBV5-4 and TRBJ2-1; TRBD1 matches at 7 bases. Germline V lookup: CDR1 SGHNT, CDR2 YYREEE (reference sequence). V lost 1 base to trimming and J lost 13 bases; unmatched junction nucleotides: 14. This CDR3 has 15 residues. The CDR3 protein is CASSLPHRQGETQFF. CDR3 in DNA: TGTGCCAGCAGCTTGCCCCACCGACAGGGAGAGACCCAGTTCTTC. Supplemented by reference TRBV5-4 and TRBJ2-1, the full variable domain reads ETGVTQSPTHLIKTRGQQVTLRCSSQSGHNTVSWYQQALGQGPQFIFQYYREEENGRGNFPPRFSGLQFPNYSSELNVNALELDDSALYLCASSLPHRQGETQFFGPGTRLTVL.

The chain joins TRBV28 to TRBJ2-5; D not resolved. The V gene lost 1 base and the J gene lost 5 bases, with 5 bases spanning the gap. The CDR3 runs 12 residues. Germline CDR1 MDHEN, CDR2 SYDVKM. The CDR3 DNA sequence: TGTGCCAGCAGTTTATTCGGCGAGACCCAGTACTTC. Its protein product is CASSLFGETQYF.